These 26 T cell receptor beta chains originate from one sample sequenced in a study of shared clonotypes between healthy human individuals. The method was immunoSEQ multiplex PCR; TCRdb's version includes in-frame clones alone and lacks a portion of them. This table has about 2.4 million clones, about 92% appearing once. The sample taken for sequencing was naive CD4+ T cells sorted from blood. Subset in this sample: CD45RA+ positively selected. These receptors were collected from a man younger than 35 in good health.

The rearrangement links TRBV5-1 to TRBJ2-2; 10 nucleotides line up with TRBD1. Germline values: CDR1 SGHRS, CDR2 YFSETQ. J lost 6 bases, V lost 3 bases, and 5 bases had no gene match. The CDR3 is 15 residues long. The CDR3 DNA reads TGCGCCAGCAGCTCCCGGGACAGGGGCCCCGGGGAGCTGTTTTTT. It codes for CASSSRDRGPGELFF.

The chain recombines TRBV19 with TRBJ2-2; 9 nucleotides agree with TRBD1. Looked up from germline, CDR1 is LNHDA and CDR2 is SQIVND (reference sequence). CDR3 size: 16 residues. V trimming: 4 bases; J trimming: 1 base; junction bases outside the gene matches: 4. CDR3 sequence (DNA): TGTGCCAGTAGTACGGTGACAGGGGGGAACACCGGGGAGCTGTTTTTT. It encodes CASSTVTGGNTGELFF.

This chain uses TRBV5-5 with TRBJ2-1; 13 positions match TRBD2. The V segment lost 0 bases and the J segment 2 bases; nucleotides outside the gene matches: 5. Germline V gives CDR1 SGHKS, CDR2 YYEKEE (reference sequence). This CDR3 contains 18 residues. The CDR3 here is CASSLGLAGGPTYNEQFF. The CDR3 nucleotides read TGTGCCAGCAGCTTGGGACTAGCGGGAGGCCCTACCTACAATGAGCAGTTCTTC.

In this sample, this clone turned up a few times. The chain recombines TRBV6-5 with TRBJ1-1; the D gene is possibly TRBD1 (6 bases). This CDR3 has 14 residues. Germline loops: CDR1 MNHEY, CDR2 SVGAGI. The V end lost 4 bases, the J end lost 6 bases, and 15 bases lay between the germline ends. CDR3 sequence reads: CASSFYRDFSEAFF. In nucleotides, the CDR3 is TGTGCCAGCAGTTTCTACAGGGACTTCTCTGAAGCTTTCTTT.

CDR3 nucleotides: TGTGCCAGCAGCTCGAGGGGGGGGCTTTTGTCCCGGGAGCAGTACTTC. This translates into CASSSRGGLLSREQYF. V is TRBV11-2 and J is TRBJ2-7; TRBD2 is a possible D gene (7 bases). This CDR3 is 16 amino acids long. Germline-derived CDR1 and CDR2 are SGHAT and FQNNGV. The V gene lost 4 bases and the J gene lost 7 bases, with 23 bases spanning the gap.

V and J are TRBV13 and TRBJ1-6, with 8 bases fitting TRBD1. Per germline, CDR1 PRHDT and CDR2 FYEKMQ (reference sequence). The CDR3 runs to 16 residues. V lost 4 bases and J lost 3; bases outside the gene matches: 5. The CDR3 DNA reads TGTGCCAGCAGCTCAGGGGGCCTAAACTATAATTCACCCCTCCACTTT. Translation: CASSSGGLNYNSPLHF.

This chain uses TRBV5-1 with TRBJ1-6, with no clear D. V was clipped by 0 bases and J by 12 bases, with 10 bases between them. The CDR3 runs 13 residues. Germline V gives CDR1 SGHRS, CDR2 YFSETQ. CDR3 region: CASSLEPFQPLHF. The CDR3, as DNA: TGCGCCAGCAGCTTGGAACCCTTTCAACCCCTCCACTTT.

Turning to this clone: The sample has other DNA sequences that encode this CDR3 too. The gene calls are TRBV7-9 and TRBJ2-7; no clear D. Germline V gene lookup returns CDR1 SEHNR and CDR2 FQNEAQ (reference sequence). The CDR3 contains 15 residues. Trimming removed 5 bases from V and 2 bases from J, with 16 bases in between. For the CDR3, the DNA is TGTGCCAGCAGCCCCCCCCGTACCGTGACCTACGAGCAGTACTTC. This codes for CASSPPRTVTYEQYF. Looking up the rest from reference TRBV7-9 and TRBJ2-7 gives the full variable domain: DTGVSQNPRHKITKRGQNVTFRCDPISEHNRLYWYRQTLGQGPEFLTYFQNEAQLEKSRLLSDRFSAERPKGSFSTLEIQRTEQGDSAMYLCASSPPRTVTYEQYFGPGTRLTVT.

The chain employs TRBV7-9 and TRBJ2-3; TRBD2 agrees at 7 bases. V shed 8 bases, J shed 3 bases, and the junction held 5 bases outside the gene matches. Germline V CDR1 and CDR2: SEHNR, FQNEAQ (reference sequence). The CDR3 totals 13 residues. CDR3 region: CASLRGGTDTQYF. CDR3 nucleotide sequence: TGTGCCAGCTTGAGGGGAGGGACAGATACGCAGTATTTT.

The genes are TRBV7-3 and TRBJ1-2; TRBD1 agrees at 7 bases. Germline V gives CDR1 SGHTA, CDR2 FQGTGA. The CDR3 is 16 amino acids. The J segment lost 3 bases and the V segment lost 8 bases, leaving 15 bases of the junction unmatched. This CDR3 is CASQQARAGTDYGYTF. The DNA of the CDR3 is TGTGCCAGCCAGCAGGCGCGAGCCGGGACAGACTATGGCTACACCTTC.

The V call is TRBV18, the J call TRBJ2-5; 7 nucleotides align to TRBD1. CDR3 size: 15 residues. V shed 2 bases, J shed 1 base, and the junction held 4 bases outside the gene matches. CDR1 is KGHSH and CDR2 is LQKENI in the germline V gene. DNA of the CDR3: TGTGCCAGCTCACCATTGACAGGGCCCCAAGAGACCCAGTACTTC. Protein: CASSPLTGPQETQYF.

A note on this clone: This sample includes further DNA sequences coding for the same CDR3. This chain joins TRBV30 and TRBJ1-1, with D possibly being TRBD1 (6 bases). Germline V CDR1 and CDR2: GTSNPN, SVGIG (reference sequence). This CDR3 is 12 amino acids long. The V and J ends lost 2 bases and 5 bases respectively, with 9 bases between them. The CDR3 DNA reads as TGTGCCTGGAGTCAAGGGGGTACTGAAGCTTTCTTT. Its translation is CAWSQGGTEAFF.

The chain recombines TRBV5-1 with TRBJ2-7; D not resolved. The CDR3 is made up of 14 amino acids. The V end was cut by 2 bases, the J end by 6 bases, with 15 bases between. Germline-derived CDR1 and CDR2 are SGHRS and YFSETQ. This chain's CDR3 is CASSLGDVVPEQYF. The CDR3 DNA reads TGCGCCAGCAGCTTAGGCGATGTCGTCCCCGAGCAGTACTTC.

The chain is built from TRBV6-1 and TRBJ2-7, with D perhaps TRBD2 (6 bases). Between the trimmed V and J ends, which lost 1 base and 6 bases, there was a span of 13 bases. There are 14 residues in the CDR3. Germline loops: CDR1 MNHNS, CDR2 SASEGT. The CDR3 bases are TGTGCCAGCAGTGAAGTCCTAGCGTTCCCCGAGCAGTACTTC. It is translated as CASSEVLAFPEQYF.

The rearrangement joins TRBV5-4 to TRBJ2-1; TRBD2 matches at 13 bases. Germline CDR1 reads SGHNT; CDR2 reads YYREEE (reference sequence). The ends lost 4 bases at V and 3 bases at J; junction bases unmatched: 4. CDR3 length: 16 residues. The CDR3 DNA follows: TGTGCCAGCAGCCCACGGACTAGCGGGGGCTACAATGAGCAGTTCTTC. It translates to CASSPRTSGGYNEQFF. The whole variable domain, remainder taken from reference TRBV5-4 and TRBJ2-1, is ETGVTQSPTHLIKTRGQQVTLRCSSQSGHNTVSWYQQALGQGPQFIFQYYREEENGRGNFPPRFSGLQFPNYSSELNVNALELDDSALYLCASSPRTSGGYNEQFFGPGTRLTVL.

Comment on this clone: The identical CDR3 is also encoded by other nucleotide sequences in the sample. The chain uses TRBV6-5 and TRBJ2-7; 8 bases agree with TRBD1. Trimming at V came to 6 bases and at J to 0 bases, leaving 4 bases not matched to a gene. Germline V gene lookup returns CDR1 MNHEY and CDR2 SVGAGI. The CDR3 is 14 amino acids. CDR3 amino acids: CASSRGPSSYEQYF. In nucleotides, the CDR3 is TGTGCCAGCAGCAGGGGGCCGTCCTCCTACGAGCAGTACTTC.

The rearrangement joins TRBV5-6 to TRBJ2-7, with TRBD1 matching 9 bases. Trimming took 4 bases from V and 2 from J; bases not matched to a gene: 13. The CDR3 contains 17 residues. Germline-derived CDR1 and CDR2 are SGHDT and YYEEEE. This CDR3 is CASSRVIQGAKTYEQYF. The CDR3 DNA follows: TGTGCCAGCAGCCGCGTGATACAGGGGGCGAAAACCTACGAGCAGTACTTC.

The V and J genes are TRBV7-9 and TRBJ1-6; the D is unclear. Germline V gene data show CDR1 as SEHNR and CDR2 as FQNEAQ (reference sequence). The CDR3 sequence is 13 residues long. The V end lost 4 bases, the J end lost 10 bases, and 11 bases lay between the germline ends. CDR3 in DNA: TGTGCCAGCAGCTCCGGGCCACAGTCACCCCTCCACTTT. Residues: CASSSGPQSPLHF.

Remarks on this clone: Other nucleotide sequences from this sample produce the same CDR3. The chain joins TRBV2 to TRBJ2-3, with 7 bases identical to TRBD1. The CDR3 totals 14 residues. The V gene end was trimmed by 6 bases and the J gene end by 0 bases; junction bases not matched to a gene: 3. Germline V gene lookup returns CDR1 SNHLY and CDR2 FYNNEI. CDR3 residues: CASRTGTSTDTQYF. CDR3 coding DNA: TGTGCCAGCAGGACAGGGACGAGCACAGATACGCAGTATTTT.

The sample holds a few counts of this clone. The rearrangement joins TRBV10-2 to TRBJ1-5; D is unclear. The CDR3 length is 14 residues. V dropped 1 base and J dropped 4 bases, with 8 bases sitting between them. Germline V lookup: CDR1 WSHSY, CDR2 SAAADI. The chain's CDR3 is CASSEYSGNQPQHF. Written as DNA, the CDR3 is TGCGCCAGCAGTGAGTATTCAGGAAATCAGCCCCAGCATTTT.

V is TRBV4-1 and J is TRBJ1-3, with 7 bases matching TRBD1. The CDR3 extends over 16 amino acids. The germline V gene has CDR1 MGHRA and CDR2 YSYEKL. V dropped 1 base and J dropped 0; count of bases not matched to a gene: 3. The CDR3 DNA reads TGCGCCAGCAGCCAAGGGGACAGTTTCTCTGGAAACACCATATATTTT. Translation: CASSQGDSFSGNTIYF.

The chain links TRBV6-4 to TRBJ1-5, with D unresolved. Trimming cost V 3 bases and J 1 base, with 7 bases left between them. The CDR3 consists of 14 residues. Per germline, CDR1 MRHNA and CDR2 SNTAGT. As DNA, the CDR3 is TGTGCCAGCAGTGAGAACGGAAGCAATCAGCCCCAGCATTTT. Residues: CASSENGSNQPQHF.

DNA for the CDR3: TGTGCCAGCAGCTTAAGGGACCTACCTCATGGAAACACCATATATTTT. Encoded protein: CASSLRDLPHGNTIYF. The V gene is TRBV11-2, the J gene TRBJ1-3; D perhaps matches TRBD1 (5 bases). The CDR3 is made up of 16 amino acids. V was clipped by 2 bases and J by 3 bases, with 14 bases between them. CDR1 and CDR2 (germline): SGHAT, FQNNGV.

The V call is TRBV6-1, the J call TRBJ2-2; D remains ambiguous. The V end was cut by 8 bases, the J end by 7 bases, with 11 bases between. In germline, CDR1 is MNHNS, CDR2 SASEGT. This CDR3 contains 12 residues. CDR3 DNA sequence: TGTGCCAGCGAAGCCGACGGCGGGGAGCTGTTTTTT. This encodes CASEADGGELFF.

The chain is built from TRBV9 and TRBJ2-3; D is possibly TRBD1 (5 bases). This CDR3 is 17 amino acids long. Germline V gene sequence: CDR1 SGDLS, CDR2 YYNGEE. Trimming removed 0 bases at V and 2 bases at J, with 16 bases between. In DNA form, the CDR3 reads TGTGCCAGCAGCGTAGGTGGAGCGACAGTAAACACAGATACGCAGTATTTT. This sequence encodes CASSVGGATVNTDTQYF.

This chain links TRBV5-1 with TRBJ2-7; TRBD1 matches at 7 bases. CDR1 is SGHRS and CDR2 is YFSETQ in the germline V gene. V shed 4 bases and J 1 base; nucleotides not matched to a gene: 8. The CDR3 covers 15 residues. The CDR3 loop reads CASSRRQGYSYEQYF. DNA of the CDR3: TGCGCCAGCAGCAGGCGACAGGGATATTCCTACGAGCAGTACTTC.